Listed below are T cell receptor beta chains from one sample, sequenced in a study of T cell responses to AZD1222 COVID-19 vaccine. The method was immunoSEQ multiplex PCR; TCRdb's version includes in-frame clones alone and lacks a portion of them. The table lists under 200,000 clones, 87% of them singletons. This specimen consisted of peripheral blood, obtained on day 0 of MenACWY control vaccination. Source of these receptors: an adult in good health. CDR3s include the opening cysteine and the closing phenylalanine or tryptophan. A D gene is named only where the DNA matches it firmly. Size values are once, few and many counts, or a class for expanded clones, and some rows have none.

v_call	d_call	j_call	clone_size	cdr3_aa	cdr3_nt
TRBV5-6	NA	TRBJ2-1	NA	CASSLDRNNEQFF	TGTGCCAGCAGCTTGGACAGGAACAATGAGCAGTTCTTC
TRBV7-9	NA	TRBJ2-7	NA	CASSSTYEQYF	TGTGCCAGCAGCTCCACATACGAGCAGTACTTC
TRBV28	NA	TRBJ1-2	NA	CASSLSRGYGYTF	TGTGCCAGCAGTCTATCCAGGGGCTATGGCTACACCTTC
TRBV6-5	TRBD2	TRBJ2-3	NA	CASSWASGGATDTQYF	TGTGCCAGCAGTTGGGCTAGCGGGGGGGCTACAGATACGCAGTATTTT
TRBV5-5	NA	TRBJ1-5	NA	CASSLVGGDSNQPQHF	TGTGCCAGCAGCTTGGTTGGGGGAGATAGCAATCAGCCCCAGCATTTT
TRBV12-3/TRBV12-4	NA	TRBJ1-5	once	CASTLSGQPQHF	TGTGCCAGCACCCTATCGGGTCAGCCCCAGCATTTT
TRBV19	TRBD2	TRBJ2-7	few	CASSTPGGSREQYF	TGTGCCAGTAGTACCCCAGGCGGGAGTCGCGAGCAGTACTTC
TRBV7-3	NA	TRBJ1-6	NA	CASSLGPRGSPLHF	TGTGCCAGCAGCCTCGGACCCCGGGGTTCACCCCTCCACTTT
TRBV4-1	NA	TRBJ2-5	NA	CASSLALQETQYF	TGCGCCAGCAGCTTAGCGCTACAAGAGACCCAGTACTTC
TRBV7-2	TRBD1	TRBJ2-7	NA	CASSKRQGGNDYEQYF	TGTGCCAGCAGCAAACGACAGGGCGGTAACGACTACGAGCAGTACTTC
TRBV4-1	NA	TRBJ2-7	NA	CASSQAEGTYEQYF	TGCGCCAGCAGCCAAGCGGAGGGAACCTACGAGCAGTACTTC
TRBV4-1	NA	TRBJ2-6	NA	CASSQVDMGFSGANVLTF	TGCGCCAGCAGCCAAGTTGACATGGGATTCTCTGGGGCCAACGTCCTGACTTTC
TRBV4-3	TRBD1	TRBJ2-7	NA	CASSQDRGLYEQYF	TGCGCCAGCAGCCAAGACAGGGGGCTGTACGAGCAGTACTTC
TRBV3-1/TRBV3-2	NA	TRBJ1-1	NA	CASSPVGGWGNTEAFF	TGTGCCAGCAGCCCTGTCGGGGGCTGGGGGAACACTGAAGCTTTCTTT
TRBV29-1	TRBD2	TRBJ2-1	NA	CSVALAGRNEQFF	TGCAGCGTTGCCCTAGCGGGGAGGAATGAGCAGTTCTTC
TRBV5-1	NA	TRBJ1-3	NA	CASSQDFNSGNTIYF	TGCGCCAGCAGCCAGGACTTTAACTCTGGAAACACCATATATTTT
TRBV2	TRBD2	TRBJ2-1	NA	CASSEALAGGRGDEQFF	TGTGCCAGCAGTGAGGCCCTAGCGGGGGGGAGGGGCGATGAGCAGTTCTTC
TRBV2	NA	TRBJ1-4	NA	CASRAGGLSEKLFF	TGTGCCAGCAGGGCCGGAGGTTTGTCGGAAAAACTGTTTTTT
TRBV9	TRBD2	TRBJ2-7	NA	CASSVEASGSYEQYF	TGTGCCAGCAGCGTAGAGGCTAGCGGGTCTTACGAGCAGTACTTC
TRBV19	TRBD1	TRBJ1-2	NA	CASSGQGMSNYGYTF	TGTGCCAGTAGTGGACAGGGGATGTCTAACTATGGCTACACCTTC
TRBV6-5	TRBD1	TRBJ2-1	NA	CASRSQGALTNEQFF	TGTGCCAGCAGATCACAGGGGGCGCTTACTAATGAGCAGTTCTTC
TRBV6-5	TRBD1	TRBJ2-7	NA	CASSTYGTGNYEQYF	TGTGCCAGCAGTACCTACGGGACAGGGAACTACGAGCAGTACTTC
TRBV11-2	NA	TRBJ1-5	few	CASSRGGYSNQPQHF	TGTGCCAGCAGCAGAGGGGGGTACTCAAATCAGCCCCAGCATTTT
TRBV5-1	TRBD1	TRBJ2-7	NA	CASSLPQGRDEQYF	TGCGCCAGCAGCTTACCACAGGGGCGGGACGAGCAGTACTTC
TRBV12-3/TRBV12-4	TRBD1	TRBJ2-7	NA	CASSPDRRYEQYF	TGTGCCAGCAGCCCGGACAGGAGGTACGAGCAGTACTTC
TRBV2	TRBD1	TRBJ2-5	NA	CASTRRTGQETQYF	TGTGCCAGCACCCGCCGGACAGGGCAAGAGACCCAGTACTTC
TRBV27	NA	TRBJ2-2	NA	CASSFESSFRMNGELFF	TGTGCCAGCAGTTTCGAGTCCTCCTTCCGGATGAACGGGGAGCTGTTTTTT
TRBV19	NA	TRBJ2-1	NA	CASSTTSSYNEQFF	TGTGCCAGTAGTACGACTAGCTCCTACAATGAGCAGTTCTTC
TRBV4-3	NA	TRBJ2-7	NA	CASSQDWQGPNYEQYF	TGCGCCAGCAGCCAAGATTGGCAAGGGCCCAACTACGAGCAGTACTTC
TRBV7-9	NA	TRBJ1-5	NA	CASADRYQPQHF	TGTGCCAGCGCGGACCGCTATCAGCCCCAGCATTTT
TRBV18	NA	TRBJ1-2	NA	CASATSGALAYGYTF	TGTGCCAGCGCGACCTCAGGGGCTTTGGCCTATGGCTACACCTTC
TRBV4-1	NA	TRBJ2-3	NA	CASHSQDTQYF	TGCGCCAGCCATTCACAAGATACGCAGTATTTT
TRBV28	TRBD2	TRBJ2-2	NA	CASSLLASGNTGELFF	TGTGCCAGCAGTTTATTGGCTAGCGGGAACACCGGGGAGCTGTTTTTT
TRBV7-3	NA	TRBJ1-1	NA	CASSLTQGSLDTEAFF	TGTGCCAGCAGCTTAACCCAGGGTTCGTTGGACACTGAAGCTTTCTTT
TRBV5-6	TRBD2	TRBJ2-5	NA	CASSPPAGGRETQYF	TGTGCCAGCAGCCCGCCAGCGGGGGGCCGGGAGACCCAGTACTTC
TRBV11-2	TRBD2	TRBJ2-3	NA	CASSSGGAGGGTDTQYF	TGTGCCAGCAGCTCCGGTGGGGCGGGAGGAGGCACAGATACGCAGTATTTT